This TCR beta chain was observed in a study of cytotoxic CD8 clonotypes in ibrutinib-treated CLL. Findings and caveats of the study: Researchers report that baseline clonality outpaced age-matched healthy donors and tracked circulating CD8+ T-cell counts. At ibrutinib response, clonality increased, and at progression it declined back toward baseline.

CDR3 size: 14 residues. Losses at the gene ends were 9 bases for V and 5 bases for J; bases not matched to a gene: 11. Germline V lookup: CDR1 MDHEN, CDR2 SYDVKM. A remark on this clone: The antigen remains unidentified.

Here immunoSEQ multiplex PCR was the method, and the copy in TCRdb shows in-frame clones only, minus some. Found here are fewer than 400,000 clones, 60% to 80% of them singletons; the top ten hold about 5.9%. The V and J genes are TRBV28 and TRBJ2-5; TRBD1 aligns across 8 bases. This material consisted of PBMCs, taken after 36 months of ibrutinib treatment. This TCR derives from a human donor with chronic lymphocytic leukemia. CDR3 DNA sequence: TGTGCCAGTAGTAGGGCCAGGGGGCAGGAGACCCAGTACTTC. Encoded protein: CASSRARGQETQYF. Complete variable domain (other parts from reference TRBV28 and TRBJ2-5): DVKVTQSSRYLVKRTGEKVFLECVQDMDHENMFWYRQDPGLGLRLIYFSYDVKMKEKGDIPEGYSVSREKKERFSLILESASTNQTSMYLCASSRARGQETQYFGPGTRLLVL.